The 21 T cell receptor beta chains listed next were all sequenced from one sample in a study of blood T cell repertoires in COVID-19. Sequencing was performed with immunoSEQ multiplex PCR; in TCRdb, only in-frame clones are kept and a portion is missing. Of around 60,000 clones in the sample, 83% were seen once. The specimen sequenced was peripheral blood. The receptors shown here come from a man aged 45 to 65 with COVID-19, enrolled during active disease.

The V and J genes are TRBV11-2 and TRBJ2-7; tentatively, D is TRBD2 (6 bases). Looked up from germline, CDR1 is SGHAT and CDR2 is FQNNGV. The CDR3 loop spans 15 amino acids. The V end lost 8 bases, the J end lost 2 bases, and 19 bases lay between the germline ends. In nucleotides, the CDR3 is TGTGCCAGCTCCCCGAGCCGGGGACTCCCCTACGAGCAGTACTTC. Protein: CASSPSRGLPYEQYF.

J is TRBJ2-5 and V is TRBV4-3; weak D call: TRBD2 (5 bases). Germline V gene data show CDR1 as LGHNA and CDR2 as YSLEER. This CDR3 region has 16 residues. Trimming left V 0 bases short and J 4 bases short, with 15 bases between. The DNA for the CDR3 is TGCGCCAGCAGCCAAGACTCTGATCCCAGCGGAGAGACCCAGTACTTC. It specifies CASSQDSDPSGETQYF.

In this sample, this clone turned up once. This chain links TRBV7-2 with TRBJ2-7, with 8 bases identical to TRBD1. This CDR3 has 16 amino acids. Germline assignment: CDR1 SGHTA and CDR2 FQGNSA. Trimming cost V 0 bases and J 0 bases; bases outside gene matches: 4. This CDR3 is CASSLAPGQGSYEQYF. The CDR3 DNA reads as TGTGCCAGCAGCTTAGCGCCAGGACAGGGCTCCTACGAGCAGTACTTC.

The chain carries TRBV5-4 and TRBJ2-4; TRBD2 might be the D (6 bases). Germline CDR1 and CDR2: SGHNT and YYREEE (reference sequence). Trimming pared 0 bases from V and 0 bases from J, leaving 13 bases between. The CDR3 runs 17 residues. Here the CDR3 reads CASSLGSGPIAKNIQYF. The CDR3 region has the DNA TGTGCCAGCAGCTTGGGTAGCGGTCCCATAGCCAAAAACATTCAGTACTTC.

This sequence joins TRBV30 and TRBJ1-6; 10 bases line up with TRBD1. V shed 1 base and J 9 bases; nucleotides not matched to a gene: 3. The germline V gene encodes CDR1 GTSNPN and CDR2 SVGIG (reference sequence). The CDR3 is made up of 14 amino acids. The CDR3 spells CAWSGGQGGSPLHF. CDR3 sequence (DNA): TGTGCCTGGAGTGGCGGACAGGGGGGTTCACCCCTCCACTTT.

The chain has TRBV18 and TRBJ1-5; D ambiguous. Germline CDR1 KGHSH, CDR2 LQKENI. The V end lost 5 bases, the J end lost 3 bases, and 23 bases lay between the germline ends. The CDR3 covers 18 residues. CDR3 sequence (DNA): TGTGCCAGCTCAAGAACGGGTAAAATAGGTGTTAACAATCAGCCCCAGCATTTT. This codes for CASSRTGKIGVNNQPQHF.

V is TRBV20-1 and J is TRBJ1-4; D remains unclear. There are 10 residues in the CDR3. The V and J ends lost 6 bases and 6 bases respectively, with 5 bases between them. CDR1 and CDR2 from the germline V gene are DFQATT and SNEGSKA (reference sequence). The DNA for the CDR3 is TGCAGTGCGAAGCATGAAAAACTGTTTTTT. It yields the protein CSAKHEKLFF.

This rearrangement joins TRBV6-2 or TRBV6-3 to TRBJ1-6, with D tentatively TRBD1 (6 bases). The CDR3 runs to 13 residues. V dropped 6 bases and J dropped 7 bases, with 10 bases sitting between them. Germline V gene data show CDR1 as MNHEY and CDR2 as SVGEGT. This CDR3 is CASSPRGNSPLHF. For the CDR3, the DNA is TGTGCCAGCAGCCCCAGGGGAAATTCACCCCTCCACTTT.

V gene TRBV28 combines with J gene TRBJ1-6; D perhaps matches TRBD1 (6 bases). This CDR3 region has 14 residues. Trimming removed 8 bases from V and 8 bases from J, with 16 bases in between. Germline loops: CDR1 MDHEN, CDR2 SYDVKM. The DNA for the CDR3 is TGTGCCAGCTACCCAGGCAGGGGATATTCACCCCTCCACTTT. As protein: CASYPGRGYSPLHF.

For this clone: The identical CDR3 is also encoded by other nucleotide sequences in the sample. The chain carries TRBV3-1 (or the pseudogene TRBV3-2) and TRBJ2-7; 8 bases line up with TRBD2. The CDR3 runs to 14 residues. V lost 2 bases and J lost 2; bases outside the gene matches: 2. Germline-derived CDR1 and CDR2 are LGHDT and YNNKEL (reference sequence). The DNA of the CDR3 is TGTGCCAGCAGCCAATCGGGGGGGACCTACGAGCAGTACTTC. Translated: CASSQSGGTYEQYF.

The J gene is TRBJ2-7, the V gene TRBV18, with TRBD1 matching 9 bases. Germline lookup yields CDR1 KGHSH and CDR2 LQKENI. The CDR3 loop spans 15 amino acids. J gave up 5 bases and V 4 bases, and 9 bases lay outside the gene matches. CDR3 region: CASSRSGQGTNEQYF. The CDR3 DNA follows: TGTGCCAGCTCACGGTCTGGACAGGGGACCAACGAGCAGTACTTC. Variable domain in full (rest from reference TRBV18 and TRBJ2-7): NAGVMQNPRHLVRRRGQEARLRCSPMKGHSHVYWYRQLPEEGLKFMVYLQKENIIDESGMPKERFSAEFPKEGPSILRIQQVVRGDSAAYFCASSRSGQGTNEQYFGPGTRLTVT.

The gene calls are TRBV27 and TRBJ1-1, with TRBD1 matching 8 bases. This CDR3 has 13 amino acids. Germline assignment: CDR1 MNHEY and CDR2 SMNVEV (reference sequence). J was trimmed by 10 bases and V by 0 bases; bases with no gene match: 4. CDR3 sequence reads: CASSLSGRGPAFF. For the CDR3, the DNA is TGTGCCAGCAGTTTATCGGGCAGGGGGCCAGCTTTCTTT.

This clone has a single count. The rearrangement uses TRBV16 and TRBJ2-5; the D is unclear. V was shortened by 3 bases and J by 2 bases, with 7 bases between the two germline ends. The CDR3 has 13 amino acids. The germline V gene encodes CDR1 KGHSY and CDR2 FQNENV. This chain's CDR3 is CASSHRLQETQYF. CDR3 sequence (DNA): TGTGCCAGCAGCCACAGATTACAAGAGACCCAGTACTTC.

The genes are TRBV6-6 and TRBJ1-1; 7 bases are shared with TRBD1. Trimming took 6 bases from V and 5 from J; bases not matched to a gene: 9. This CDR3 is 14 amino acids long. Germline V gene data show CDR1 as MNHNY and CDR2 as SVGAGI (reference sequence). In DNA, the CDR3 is TGTGCCAGCAGCCTACAGGGGCGAGGGACTGAAGCTTTCTTT. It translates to CASSLQGRGTEAFF.

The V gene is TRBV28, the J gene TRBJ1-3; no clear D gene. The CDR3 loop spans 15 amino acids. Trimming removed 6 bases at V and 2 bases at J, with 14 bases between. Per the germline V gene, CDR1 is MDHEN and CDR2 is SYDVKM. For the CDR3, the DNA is TGTGCCAGCAGCAACTTTTCCCCCACTGGAAACACCATATATTTT. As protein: CASSNFSPTGNTIYF.

Here the CDR3 reads CASSFGSPGANTGELFF. CDR3 bases: TGCGCCAGCAGCTTTGGATCCCCGGGGGCGAACACCGGGGAGCTGTTTTTT. The J gene is TRBJ2-2, the V gene TRBV5-1; a weak D match, TRBD2 (6 bases). This CDR3 has 17 residues. Trimming cost V 2 bases and J 0 bases, with 14 bases left between them. CDR1 is SGHRS, CDR2 YFSETQ, per germline.

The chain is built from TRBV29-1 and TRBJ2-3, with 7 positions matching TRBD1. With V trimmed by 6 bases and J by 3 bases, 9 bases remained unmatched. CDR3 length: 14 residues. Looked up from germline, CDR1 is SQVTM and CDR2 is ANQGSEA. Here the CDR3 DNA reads TGCAGCGTATCGACAGGGACAAGAACAGATACGCAGTATTTT. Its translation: CSVSTGTRTDTQYF.

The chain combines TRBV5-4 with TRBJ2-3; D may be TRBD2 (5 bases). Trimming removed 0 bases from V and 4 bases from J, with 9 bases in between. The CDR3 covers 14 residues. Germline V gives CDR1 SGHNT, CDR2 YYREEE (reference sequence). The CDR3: CASSLGGPADTQYF. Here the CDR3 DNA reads TGTGCCAGCAGCTTGGGAGGGCCCGCAGATACGCAGTATTTT.

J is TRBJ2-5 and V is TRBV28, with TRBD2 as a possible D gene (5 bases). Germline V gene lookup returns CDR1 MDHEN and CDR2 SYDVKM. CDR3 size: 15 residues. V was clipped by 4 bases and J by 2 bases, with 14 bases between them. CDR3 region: CASSSEARIQETQYF. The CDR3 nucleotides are TGTGCCAGCAGTTCGGAGGCGAGGATTCAAGAGACCCAGTACTTC.

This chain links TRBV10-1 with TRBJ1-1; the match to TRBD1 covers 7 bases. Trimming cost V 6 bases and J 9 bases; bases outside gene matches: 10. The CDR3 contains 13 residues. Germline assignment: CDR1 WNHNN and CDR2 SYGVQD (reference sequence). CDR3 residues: CASRLRQGWKAFF. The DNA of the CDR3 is TGCGCCAGCAGACTTAGACAGGGTTGGAAAGCTTTCTTT.

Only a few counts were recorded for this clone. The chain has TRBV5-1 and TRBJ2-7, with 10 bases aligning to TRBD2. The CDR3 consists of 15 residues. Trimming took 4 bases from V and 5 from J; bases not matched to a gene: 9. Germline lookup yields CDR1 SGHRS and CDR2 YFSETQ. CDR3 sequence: CASSLLAGVVDEQYF. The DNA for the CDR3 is TGCGCCAGCAGCCTCCTAGCGGGAGTGGTGGACGAGCAGTACTTC.